These 8 T cell receptor beta chains share one sample of origin, sequenced in a study of vaccination and CD4 T cells after COVID-19. Regarding time point: late sampling 161 to 241 days after vaccination in a few convalescent patients. Treatment here: roughly 11-day PBMC culture with coronavirus spike peptide pools or control peptides (ViraFEST assay). No antigen has been identified for these receptors. Oncomine TCR Beta short-read sequencing was applied to DNA from cultured CD4+ T cells. TCRdb re-called the PCR reads with MiXCR, one entry per CDR3 protein. The table shows around 25,000 distinct CDR3 sequences, with 28% occurring only once. The sample was CD4+ T cells from blood, cultured in vitro, taken about 7 months after SARS-CoV-2 vaccination. These receptor sequences come from a human donor who had recovered from COVID-19.

This clonotype showed up just a few times. J is TRBJ1-2 and V is TRBV7-2; TRBD1 matches at 7 bases. Germline V gives CDR1 SGHTA, CDR2 FQGNSA. The trim removed 6 bases at V and 8 bases at J, leaving 9 bases unmatched. The CDR3 contains 13 residues. Here the CDR3 reads CASSRDRARGYTF. The CDR3 DNA reads as TGTGCCAGCAGTCGTGACAGGGCGAGGGGCTACACCTTC.

This clonotype came up a few times. The chain has TRBV7-3 and TRBJ2-7; 7 positions match TRBD1. The germline V gene has CDR1 SGHTA and CDR2 FQGTGA. The V gene end was trimmed by 3 bases and the J gene end by 4 bases; junction bases not matched to a gene: 3. The CDR3 spans 13 residues. The CDR3 nucleotides read TGTGCCAGCAGCTTGGGGACAGCGTACGAGCAGTACTTC. Protein sequence: CASSLGTAYEQYF.

The rearrangement links TRBV6-1 to TRBJ1-2; 7 positions match TRBD1. With V trimmed by 7 bases and J by 5 bases, 13 bases remained unmatched. Germline V gene lookup returns CDR1 MNHNS and CDR2 SASEGT. The CDR3 has 15 residues. The CDR3: CASNSPRQGLYGYTF. CDR3 coding DNA: TGTGCCAGCAACTCACCCCGACAGGGCCTATATGGCTACACCTTC.

For the CDR3, the DNA is TGCAGTGCTTGGGGACTAGCGGCCAATGAGCAGTTCTTC. Translating gives CSAWGLAANEQFF. This chain uses TRBV20-1 with TRBJ2-1, with TRBD2 matching over 11 bases. The CDR3 runs 13 residues. V lost 5 bases and J lost 6; bases outside the gene matches: 3. Germline CDR1 DFQATT, CDR2 SNEGSKA (reference sequence).

This clonotype was recorded a few times. Here the CDR3 reads CASSKTGQETQYF. Here the CDR3 DNA reads TGTGCCAGCAGTAAGACAGGCCAAGAGACCCAGTACTTC. The chain couples TRBV7-2 to TRBJ2-5, with D perhaps TRBD1 (6 bases). The CDR3 consists of 13 residues. The germline V gene encodes CDR1 SGHTA and CDR2 FQGNSA. V lost 6 bases and J lost 1, with 9 bases in between.

This clonotype was seen more than once but under ten times. CDR3 amino acids: CSAREPSGSGANVLTF. In nucleotides, the CDR3 is TGCAGTGCTAGAGAACCAAGCGGCTCTGGGGCCAACGTCCTGACTTTC. This chain joins TRBV20-1 and TRBJ2-6, with a tentative D call TRBD2 (5 bases). Trimming shortened V by 0 bases and J by 0 bases, and 9 bases separated the two germline ends. Germline V gene sequence: CDR1 DFQATT, CDR2 SNEGSKA (reference sequence). The CDR3 has 16 amino acids.

The sample holds a few counts of this clonotype. This chain links TRBV7-9 with TRBJ2-7; tentative D call: TRBD1 (8 bases). The CDR3 has 16 amino acids. The V gene's germline CDR1 is SEHNR and CDR2 FQNEAQ (reference sequence). V dropped 5 bases and J dropped 4 bases, with 21 bases sitting between them. This chain's CDR3 is CASSTRRGTGVYEQYF. CDR3 DNA sequence: TGTGCCAGCAGCACACGGCGGGGGACAGGAGTATACGAGCAGTACTTC.

This clonotype was seen once. The chain links TRBV11-1 to TRBJ2-1; possibly TRBD2 for D (6 bases). Germline-derived CDR1 and CDR2 are SGHAT and FQDESV (reference sequence). The V end was cut by 3 bases, the J end by 0 bases, with 9 bases between. CDR3 length: 15 amino acids. Written as DNA, the CDR3 is TGTGCCAGCAGCTTGCGGGATAGCTCCTACAATGAGCAGTTCTTC. It is translated as CASSLRDSSYNEQFF.